The 32 T cell receptor beta chains below come from one sample, sequenced in a study of T-cell reconstitution after alpha-beta-depleted transplantation in children. TCRbeta library preparation incorporated unique molecular identifiers. TCRdb re-called the PCR reads with MiXCR, one entry per CDR3 protein. The sample consists of about 600,000 distinct CDR3 sequences, 10% to 15% of them appearing once. The sequencing used PBMCs, mostly from graft donor cells, collected 360 days after TCRalphabeta/CD19-depleted stem cell transplant. These receptors were collected from a male patient aged 10 to 17 who had a stem cell transplant for acute myeloid leukemia, so the T cells may come from the graft donor.

This clonotype was detected a few times. The chain uses TRBV2 and TRBJ2-7; TRBD1 matches 7 bases. V shed 10 bases and J 2 bases; nucleotides not matched to a gene: 8. Germline CDR1 reads SNHLY; CDR2 reads FYNNEI. This CDR3 is 13 amino acids long. The CDR3 DNA reads TGTGCCACCTCGAGGGGACAGACCTACGAGCAGTACTTC. Its protein is CATSRGQTYEQYF.

The chain uses TRBV5-6 and TRBJ2-5; D might be TRBD2 (5 bases). The germline gives CDR1 SGHDT, CDR2 YYEEEE. The CDR3 is 17 amino acids. Trimming cost V 0 bases and J 2 bases, with 17 bases left between them. CDR3 in DNA: TGTGCCAGCAGCTTGGGGCCGCCTCAGACGGGGCAAGAGACCCAGTACTTC. It codes for CASSLGPPQTGQETQYF.

The chain couples TRBV23-1 to TRBJ2-4; D unclear. TRBV23-1 is an ORF, and what it does is uncertain. Between the trimmed V and J ends, which lost 6 bases and 5 bases, there was a span of 8 bases. The CDR3 covers 12 residues. The CDR3: CASSRRENIQYF. DNA for the CDR3: TGCGCCAGCAGCCGACGGGAAAACATTCAGTACTTC.

In this sample, this clonotype turned up a few times. The gene calls are TRBV12-3 or TRBV12-4 and TRBJ2-7; possibly TRBD2 for D (6 bases). V was trimmed by 4 bases and J by 0 bases, leaving 16 bases between them. The CDR3 loop spans 16 amino acids. The CDR3 here is CASSSPVAEPSYEQYF. CDR3 nucleotide sequence: TGTGCCAGCAGTTCCCCCGTAGCGGAGCCCTCCTACGAGCAGTACTTC.

The chain is built from TRBV28 and TRBJ1-1; tentative D call: TRBD1 (5 bases). V lost 0 bases, J lost 0 bases, and 11 bases lay in between. CDR1 MDHEN and CDR2 SYDVKM come from the germline V gene. This CDR3 region has 16 residues. The CDR3 DNA sequence: TGTGCCAGCAGTTTATGGGCAGGGATAATGAACACTGAAGCTTTCTTT. Translation: CASSLWAGIMNTEAFF.

J is TRBJ1-2 and V is TRBV12-3 or TRBV12-4; D possibly corresponds to TRBD1 (5 bases). V was trimmed by 11 bases and J by 0 bases, leaving 28 bases between them. The CDR3 has 18 residues. CDR3 sequence (DNA): TGTGCCTCTCACGGGGGACTCCCCTTGGAGGGGTCTAACTATGGCTACACCTTC. Protein product: CASHGGLPLEGSNYGYTF.

This clonotype has a handful of counts. This chain connects TRBV20-1 to TRBJ2-7; D may be TRBD2 (6 bases). This CDR3 comprises 14 residues. The germline CDR1 and CDR2 sequences are DFQATT and SNEGSKA (reference sequence). V was shortened by 6 bases and J by 2 bases, with 17 bases between the two germline ends. CDR3 nucleotides: TGCAGTGCCGGGAACCGGGACTCAGCCTACGAGCAGTACTTC. Its translation is CSAGNRDSAYEQYF.

In this sample, this clonotype turned up many times. The chain employs TRBV20-1 and TRBJ2-4; D is ambiguous. Germline V gene data show CDR1 as DFQATT and CDR2 as SNEGSKA (reference sequence). The CDR3 sequence is 12 residues long. V lost 5 bases and J 8 bases, leaving 13 bases between the germline ends. CDR3 DNA: TGCAGTGCTTCGAATCGTAACGACATTCAGTACTTC. Residues: CSASNRNDIQYF.

This clonotype was counted a few times. The rearrangement uses TRBV9 and TRBJ2-3, with 12 nucleotides matching TRBD2. J was trimmed by 2 bases and V by 4 bases; bases with no gene match: 14. CDR1 and CDR2 (germline): SGDLS, YYNGEE. The CDR3 has 19 residues. CDR3 residues: CASSIPSGRAELPTDTQYF. In DNA form, the CDR3 reads TGTGCCAGCAGCATCCCTAGCGGGAGGGCCGAGCTGCCCACAGATACGCAGTATTTT.

The table lists this clonotype with many counts. The chain uses TRBV20-1 and TRBJ2-1; TRBD2 matches 10 bases. This CDR3 has 15 amino acids. Germline lookup yields CDR1 DFQATT and CDR2 SNEGSKA (reference sequence). V lost 3 bases to trimming and J lost 7 bases; unmatched junction nucleotides: 9. The CDR3 DNA follows: TGCAGTGCTAGCCTTGAGCTAGCGGGAGATAATGAGCAGTTCTTC. Its translation is CSASLELAGDNEQFF.

This clonotype was counted many times. The chain carries TRBV20-1 and TRBJ1-4, with 7 nucleotides matching TRBD1. V lost 6 bases to trimming and J lost 4 bases; unmatched junction nucleotides: 8. The CDR3 loop spans 14 amino acids. The V gene's germline CDR1 is DFQATT and CDR2 SNEGSKA (reference sequence). DNA of the CDR3: TGCAGTGCGAACGACAGGGATTATAATGAAAAACTGTTTTTT. It is translated as CSANDRDYNEKLFF.

The CDR3 nucleotides are TGCGCCAGCAGCTTGGGTAGCGGGGGAGATACGCAGTATTTT. Protein product: CASSLGSGGDTQYF. V gene TRBV5-1 combines with J gene TRBJ2-3, with 9 bases aligning to TRBD2. The V and J ends lost 0 bases and 5 bases, in that order; junction bases with no gene match: 1. There are 14 residues in the CDR3. CDR1 SGHRS and CDR2 YFSETQ come from the germline V gene.

The chain uses TRBV29-1 and TRBJ2-1; D might be TRBD2 (5 bases). Trimming took off 6 bases at V and 9 bases at J, with 9 bases between the two ends. The CDR3 spans 10 residues. Germline V gives CDR1 SQVTM, CDR2 ANQGSEA. The CDR3 protein is CSVLLGEQFF. The CDR3 bases are TGCAGCGTCCTACTAGGTGAGCAGTTCTTC.

The chain recombines TRBV29-1 with TRBJ2-7; 10 bases line up with TRBD2. Germline CDR1 and CDR2: SQVTM and ANQGSEA. This CDR3 comprises 13 residues. Germline trimming cut 6 bases from V and 7 bases from J; bases unmatched to any gene: 9. CDR3 coding DNA: TGCAGCGTCGTACAAGCGGGAGGGAGGGAGCAGTACTTC. It specifies CSVVQAGGREQYF.

This clonotype was seen at least ten times. The V call is TRBV6-6, the J call TRBJ2-7; 8 nucleotides agree with TRBD1. The CDR3 contains 13 residues. The V gene end was trimmed by 7 bases and the J gene end by 7 bases; junction bases not matched to a gene: 9. Per the germline V gene, CDR1 is MNHNY and CDR2 is SVGAGI (reference sequence). The CDR3 here is CASISQGAGEQYF. As DNA, the CDR3 is TGTGCCAGCATCAGCCAGGGGGCGGGGGAGCAGTACTTC.

This clonotype was seen a few times. The chain has TRBV28 and TRBJ2-1, with D tentatively TRBD2 (6 bases). Trimming removed 8 bases at V and 3 bases at J, with 26 bases between. Germline V CDR1 and CDR2: MDHEN, SYDVKM. CDR3 length equals 18 residues. The CDR3 DNA is TGTGCCAGCCATACGTTTGGGGGGACTCTCCTCTTCTACAATGAGCAGTTCTTC. Residues: CASHTFGGTLLFYNEQFF.

The table lists this clonotype with a few counts. The CDR3, as DNA: TGTGCCAGCAGCCCTTTCGGGGCGGGAGGGTACGAGCAGTACTTC. Residues: CASSPFGAGGYEQYF. The gene calls are TRBV7-9 and TRBJ2-7; 9 positions agree with TRBD2. The V and J ends lost 5 bases and 4 bases, in that order; junction bases with no gene match: 9. Germline assignment: CDR1 SEHNR and CDR2 FQNEAQ (reference sequence). This CDR3 comprises 15 residues. Together with reference TRBV7-9 and TRBJ2-7, the CDR3 gives the full variable domain: DTGVSQNPRHKITKRGQNVTFRCDPISEHNRLYWYRQTLGQGPEFLTYFQNEAQLEKSRLLSDRFSAERPKGSFSTLEIQRTEQGDSAMYLCASSPFGAGGYEQYFGPGTRLTVT.

This clonotype was detected only once. This sequence may be a read error, since a much larger clone differs from it by one base. The rearrangement uses TRBV13 and TRBJ2-1; no clear D gene. The length of the CDR3 is 14 residues. CDR1 is PRHDT, CDR2 FYEKMQ, per germline (reference sequence). CDR3 in amino acids: CASSRLLPYNEQLF. CDR3 bases: TGTGCCAGCAGCCGACTCCTTCCTTACAATGAGCAGTTGTTC.

The rearrangement uses TRBV20-1 and TRBJ2-1; TRBD2 agrees at 8 bases. This CDR3 is 20 amino acids long. Unmatched junction bases numbered 16, after V lost 0 bases and J lost 0 bases. Germline loops: CDR1 DFQATT, CDR2 SNEGSKA (reference sequence). The CDR3 DNA reads as TGCAGTGCTAGAGATAGGGTTTTACTAGCGGACCCAAGCTCCTACAATGAGCAGTTCTTC. It translates to CSARDRVLLADPSSYNEQFF.

The chain links TRBV29-1 to TRBJ2-5; 9 bases line up with TRBD1. In germline, CDR1 is SQVTM, CDR2 ANQGSEA. This CDR3 contains 14 residues. V was clipped by 7 bases and J by 4 bases; unmatched bases: 10. The CDR3 sequence is CSAWTGDLGETQYF. DNA of the CDR3: TGCAGCGCGTGGACAGGGGATTTAGGAGAGACCCAGTACTTC.

The chain couples TRBV7-3 to TRBJ2-1; unclear D gene. CDR1 is SGHTA, CDR2 FQGTGA, per germline. This CDR3 comprises 16 residues. Trimming stripped 1 base from V and 0 bases from J, with 10 bases between. The CDR3 nucleotides are TGTGCCAGCAGCTTAAGTGCCGATAGCTCCTACAATGAGCAGTTCTTC. Translating it yields CASSLSADSSYNEQFF.

The J gene is TRBJ1-3, the V gene TRBV28; D remains ambiguous. Germline assignment: CDR1 MDHEN and CDR2 SYDVKM. V was shortened by 5 bases and J by 1 base, with 12 bases between the two germline ends. This CDR3 is 15 amino acids long. CDR3 sequence reads: CASSPPPWSGNTIYF. The CDR3 nucleotides read TGTGCCAGCAGTCCCCCACCCTGGTCTGGAAACACCATATATTTT.

The CDR3 region has the DNA TGTGCCAGCAGTCCACTTACCACCCGTGTACTAGTTAGTGAAAAACTGTTTTTT. It codes for CASSPLTTRVLVSEKLFF. The chain links TRBV28 to TRBJ1-4, with D unresolved. Trimming left V 5 bases short and J 7 bases short, with 26 bases between. From germline, CDR1 is MDHEN and CDR2 SYDVKM. This CDR3 comprises 18 residues.

V gene TRBV10-3 combines with J gene TRBJ2-7; TRBD1 matches 7 bases. Looked up from germline, CDR1 is ENHRY and CDR2 is SYGVKD. The CDR3 consists of 14 residues. V was clipped by 6 bases and J by 0 bases; unmatched bases: 5. CDR3 in amino acids: CAIREGGSSYEQYF. CDR3 bases: TGTGCCATCAGAGAAGGGGGCAGCTCCTACGAGCAGTACTTC.

Only one count was recorded for this clonotype. This chain connects TRBV18 to TRBJ2-5; the match to TRBD2 covers 10 bases. V shed 0 bases and J 5 bases; nucleotides not matched to a gene: 12. The V gene's germline CDR1 is KGHSH and CDR2 LQKENI. CDR3 length: 18 amino acids. The CDR3 DNA sequence: TGTGCCAGCTCACCACCGTATAAGCTAGCGGGAGATTGGGAGACCCAGTACTTC. It yields the protein CASSPPYKLAGDWETQYF.

This chain uses TRBV7-2 with TRBJ2-7; perhaps TRBD1 as D (8 bases). Trimming pared 3 bases from V and 5 bases from J, leaving 23 bases between. Germline CDR1 is SGHTA and CDR2 is FQGNSA. CDR3 size: 17 residues. For the CDR3, the DNA is TGTGCCAGCAGCTTTCTGCAGGGGGCGGGGGCTCCTAACGAGCAGTACTTC. It codes for CASSFLQGAGAPNEQYF.

A few counts support this clonotype. The gene calls are TRBV12-3 or TRBV12-4 and TRBJ1-3, with a tentative D call TRBD1 (5 bases). Trimming pared 3 bases from V and 4 bases from J, leaving 13 bases between. This CDR3 comprises 15 residues. Here the CDR3 reads CASSFWGPVGNTIYF. CDR3 coding DNA: TGTGCCAGCAGTTTTTGGGGACCGGTCGGAAACACCATATATTTT.

This clonotype has ten or more counts. V is TRBV5-1 and J is TRBJ2-1, with 7 bases aligning to TRBD2. Germline V gene data show CDR1 as SGHRS and CDR2 as YFSETQ. J gave up 0 bases and V 0 bases, and 0 bases lay outside the gene matches. The CDR3 is 15 amino acids. CDR3 sequence reads: CASSLGTSSYNEQFF. DNA for the CDR3: TGCGCCAGCAGCTTGGGGACTAGCTCCTACAATGAGCAGTTCTTC.

This clonotype was observed many times. The chain recombines TRBV18 with TRBJ2-3, with D possibly matching TRBD2 (5 bases). The CDR3 sequence is 14 residues long. V lost 1 base to trimming and J lost 7 bases, with 12 bases between them. Germline CDR1 and CDR2: KGHSH and LQKENI. Here the CDR3 reads CASSPLLGSYTQYF. CDR3 coding DNA: TGTGCCAGCTCACCACTATTAGGGAGTTATACGCAGTATTTT.

This clonotype was counted at least ten times. The chain is built from TRBV29-1 and TRBJ2-1, with 8 positions matching TRBD1. With 4 bases clipped from V and 6 bases from J, the junction kept 14 bases outside the gene matches. Germline loops: CDR1 SQVTM, CDR2 ANQGSEA. CDR3 size: 16 residues. CDR3 in amino acids: CSVVPHPLDRANEQFF. DNA for the CDR3: TGCAGCGTTGTACCCCACCCATTGGACAGGGCCAATGAGCAGTTCTTC.

In this sample, this clonotype turned up many times. The chain links TRBV7-9 to TRBJ2-1, with 7 nucleotides matching TRBD2. CDR1 and CDR2 from the germline V gene are SEHNR and FQNEAQ (reference sequence). The CDR3 totals 18 residues. V gave up 2 bases and J gave up 0 bases; unmatched junction bases: 10. The chain's CDR3 is CASSLWGREQASYNEQFF. For the CDR3, the DNA is TGTGCCAGCAGCTTATGGGGGAGGGAGCAGGCCTCCTACAATGAGCAGTTCTTC.

V and J are TRBV11-1 and TRBJ2-4; 8 nucleotides align to TRBD1. Trimming removed 5 bases from V and 1 base from J; junction bases left unmatched: 10. CDR1 SGHAT and CDR2 FQDESV come from the germline V gene (reference sequence). This CDR3 is 17 amino acids long. This CDR3 reads CASSVTRGRGAKNIQYF. CDR3 sequence (DNA): TGTGCCAGCAGCGTAACCAGGGGGCGTGGGGCCAAAAACATTCAGTACTTC.